A selection of T cell receptor beta chains follows, all from one sample in a study of metastatic and nonmetastatic thyroid tumors. From the PCR reads, TCRdb re-called clones with MiXCR. Seen here are around 25,000 clones, roughly 24% observed once, and the top ten hold approximately 20%. Specimen: blood. These receptors were obtained from a male donor with papillary thyroid cancer or a benign thyroid nodule (not recorded which). Some clones in this sample may be carry-over from other donors' samples. CDR3s include the opening cysteine and the closing phenylalanine or tryptophan. The D gene is left open where the match is weak. Rows give clone size only sometimes, using once, few, many, or a class for an expanded clone.

clone_size j_call d_call v_call cdr3_aa cdr3_nt
medium-sized TRBJ2-7 TRBD2 TRBV5-1 CASSLTSGRIWEQYF TGCGCCAGCAGCTTGACTAGCGGGAGGATCTGGGAGCAGTACTTC
. TRBJ2-1 TRBD2 TRBV7-2 CARSLSGGTYNVQFF TGTGCCAGAAGCCTTAGCGGGGGAACCTACAATGTGCAGTTCTTC
medium-sized TRBJ2-7 . TRBV6-2/TRBV6-3 CASSYIPYEQYF TGTGCCAGCAGTTACATACCTTACGAGCAGTACTTC
many TRBJ1-4 . TRBV3-1 CASRGGNEKLFF TGTGCCAGCCGTGGGGGAAATGAAAAACTGTTTTTT
. TRBJ2-3 . TRBV18 CSSSPGTLSTDTQYF TGTTCCAGCTCACCCGGGACACTAAGCACAGATACGCAGTATTTT
medium-sized TRBJ2-2 TRBD1 TRBV12-3/TRBV12-4 CASSPWTGNTGELFF TGTGCCAGCAGCCCTTGGACAGGGAACACCGGGGAGCTGTTTTTT
medium-sized TRBJ1-1 . TRBV6-1 CASSSDKNTEAFF TGTGCCAGCAGTTCGGACAAGAACACTGAAGCTTTCTTT
many TRBJ1-4 TRBD1 TRBV6-7 CASIPGTGPTNEKLFF TGTGCCAGCATCCCCGGGACAGGCCCAACTAATGAAAAACTGTTTTTT
. TRBJ2-3 . TRBV6-2/TRBV6-3 CPSSFSGPTDTQYF TGTCCCAGCAGTTTCTCAGGGCCCACAGATACGCAGTATTTT
many TRBJ2-2 . TRBV10-3 CAIRGDEGANTGELFF TGTGCCATCAGGGGGGACGAGGGAGCGAACACCGGGGAGCTGTTTTTT
many TRBJ2-1 TRBD2 TRBV6-1 CASSGLAGGPDEQFF TGTGCCAGCAGTGGGCTAGCGGGAGGGCCCGATGAGCAGTTCTTC
many TRBJ2-7 . TRBV29-1 CSVEGMGKPYEQYF TGCAGCGTTGAAGGGATGGGGAAACCCTACGAGCAGTACTTC
. TRBJ1-3 . TRBV7-2 CASSSGRGSGNTIYF TGTGCCAGCAGCTCAGGGCGGGGCTCTGGCAACACCATATATTTT
few TRBJ2-7 . TRBV6-1 CASSTPGLIYEQYF TGTGCCAGCTCCACCCCGGGACTCATCTACGAGCAGTACTTC
. TRBJ1-2 . TRBV11-2 CASSLAGAVRGYTF TGTGCCAGCAGCTTAGCAGGGGCGGTTCGTGGCTACACCTTC
medium-sized TRBJ1-2 . TRBV19 CASTSTQGFWHGYTF TGTGCCAGTACCTCTACCCAGGGCTTTTGGCATGGCTACACCTTC
once TRBJ2-2 . TRBV20-1 CSARLGNTGELFF TGCAGTGCTAGACTCGGGAACACCGGGGAGCTGTTTTTT
many TRBJ2-5 TRBD2 TRBV10-3 CAISEGTSAKETQYF TGTGCCATCAGTGAAGGCACTAGCGCCAAAGAGACCCAGTACTTC
few TRBJ2-2 . TRBV18 CASSPTGTINTGELFF TGTGCCAGCTCACCAACCGGGACCATTAACACCGGGGAGCTGTTTTTT
many TRBJ2-7 TRBD1 TRBV11-3 CASSLARTGFSYEQYF TGTGCCAGCAGCTTAGCCCGGACAGGGTTTTCCTACGAGCAGTACTTC
many TRBJ1-4 TRBD1 TRBV5-6 CASSSLRDSNEKLFF TGTGCCAGCAGCTCGCTCCGGGACAGTAATGAAAAACTGTTTTTT
. TRBJ1-1 . TRBV28 CASSLLKFPAAFF TGTGCCAGCAGTTTATTAAAGTTTCCGGCAGCTTTCTTT
. TRBJ1-2 . TRBV11-2 CASSSAAAEGYTF TGTGCCAGCAGCTCGGCGGCGGCGGAGGGCTACACCTTC
few TRBJ2-7 TRBD1 TRBV27 CASSSAWTGVYEQYF TGTGCCAGCAGTTCCGCATGGACAGGGGTGTACGAGCAGTACTTC
many TRBJ2-5 . TRBV12-3/TRBV12-4 CASSFNQQGPETQYF TGTGCCAGCAGTTTTAATCAGCAGGGTCCAGAGACCCAGTACTTC
many TRBJ1-1 . TRBV11-2 CASSLDRDGEAFF TGTGCCAGCAGCTTAGACCGGGACGGTGAAGCTTTCTTT
. TRBJ2-3 . TRBV11-2 CASSLGASHGDTQYF TGTGCCAGCAGCCTGGGGGCCTCCCACGGGGATACGCAGTATTTT
many TRBJ2-2 . TRBV5-6 CASSFSAGELFF TGTGCCAGCAGCTTTAGTGCCGGGGAGCTGTTTTTT
medium-sized TRBJ1-1 . TRBV7-2 CASSRYMPSTEAFF TGTGCCAGCAGCCGATACATGCCCAGCACTGAAGCTTTCTTT
. TRBJ2-7 TRBD1 TRBV4-3 CASTQGQGEAYEQYF TGCGCCAGCACCCAGGGACAGGGGGAGGCCTACGAGCAGTACTTC
. TRBJ2-7 . TRBV13 CAISLVDQYF TGTGCCATCAGCTTGGTCGATCAGTACTTC
. TRBJ1-1 TRBD1 TRBV7-9 CASRRGTGDTEAFF TGTGCCAGCAGGAGGGGGACAGGGGACACTGAAGCTTTCTTT
many TRBJ2-1 . TRBV29-1 CSVQSRPRLPNYNEQFF TGCAGCGTCCAATCCCGGCCCCGGCTACCCAACTACAATGAGCAGTTCTTC
medium-sized TRBJ2-7 . TRBV15 CATTRGPGYEQYF TGTGCCACCACCCGGGGACCCGGTTACGAGCAGTACTTC
few TRBJ1-2 . TRBV7-2 CASSPQCQGNGYTF TGTGCCAGCAGTCCACAATGTCAGGGAAACGGCTACACCTTC
medium-sized TRBJ2-3 TRBD2 TRBV20-1 CSAREAGEGDTQYF TGCAGTGCTAGAGAAGCGGGAGAGGGAGATACGCAGTATTTT
. TRBJ2-7 . TRBV5-1 CAISPPRGGGTDRQQYF TGCGCCATCAGTCCCCCCCGTGGTGGCGGGACAGATAGGCAGCAGTACTTC
once TRBJ2-1 TRBD2 TRBV4-3 CARNAVAGPNEQFF TGCGCTCGGAATGCCGTAGCGGGACCCAATGAGCAGTTCTTC
many TRBJ1-1 . TRBV7-3 CASSLGSPTNTEAFF TGTGCCAGCAGCTTGGGGTCCCCGACGAACACTGAAGCTTTCTTT
. TRBJ2-5 . TRBV6-5 CASCDSASSQYF TGTGCAAGCTGCGACTCCGCCTCGTCCCAGTACTTC
. TRBJ1-2 . TRBV5-6 CASSSRAHYRDYYGYTF TGTGCCAGCAGCTCGAGGGCTCATTACAGAGATTATTATGGCTACACCTTC
. TRBJ2-7 TRBD1 TRBV10-1 CATRQGGGYEQYF TGCGCCACTAGACAGGGGGGGGGCTACGAGCAGTACTTC
many TRBJ1-5 . TRBV7-8 CASSLGLINQPQHF TGTGCCAGCAGCCTAGGACTGATCAATCAGCCCCAGCATTTT
many TRBJ2-3 . TRBV30 CAWSTRDTQYF TGTGCCTGGAGTACTAGAGATACGCAGTATTTT
. TRBJ2-1 TRBD2 TRBV29-1 CSVGNGTSGDNEQFF TGCAGCGTTGGGAACGGGACTAGCGGTGACAATGAGCAGTTCTTC
once TRBJ2-1 . TRBV11-2 CANSLSGTIYNEQFF TGTGCCAACAGCCTCTCCGGTACAATCTACAATGAGCAGTTCTTC
many TRBJ2-2 . TRBV7-6 CASSLDQLGELFF TGTGCCAGCAGCTTAGATCAGCTCGGGGAGCTGTTTTTT
. TRBJ2-7 TRBD2 TRBV7-3 CAISLASGRGEQYF TGTGCCATCAGCTTAGCTAGCGGGAGAGGGGAGCAGTACTTC
. TRBJ2-2 TRBD2 TRBV18 CASSRGLAGTTGELFF TGTGCCAGCTCCCGTGGACTAGCGGGAACCACCGGGGAGCTGTTTTTT
many TRBJ1-1 TRBD1 TRBV18 CASSLYTGTGGDKFF TGTGCCAGCTCACTATACACCGGGACAGGGGGCGATAAATTCTTT
few TRBJ2-7 . TRBV10-1 CASSESTHLYEQYF TGCGCCAGCAGTGAGTCGACCCACTTATACGAGCAGTACTTC
many TRBJ2-1 TRBD1 TRBV5-1 CASSGGTGGNEQFF TGCGCCAGCAGCGGCGGGACAGGGGGCAATGAGCAGTTCTTC
few TRBJ1-2 TRBD1 TRBV6-1 CASRRTGGVYGYTF TGTGCCAGCAGGAGGACAGGGGGCGTTTATGGCTACACCTTC
many TRBJ1-1 . TRBV18 CASSSTPKATEAFF TGTGCCAGCTCATCTACACCCAAGGCCACTGAAGCTTTCTTT
few TRBJ2-7 . TRBV6-1 CAVHRGAGGCEQYF TGTGCCGTACACCGGGGAGCGGGCGGATGCGAGCAGTACTTC
many TRBJ2-5 . TRBV4-2 CASSPGRTQYF TGTGCCAGCAGCCCGGGGCGGACCCAGTACTTC
many TRBJ1-2 TRBD1 TRBV4-2 CASSHRGRTPYGYTF TGTGCCAGCAGCCACAGGGGGCGGACTCCCTATGGCTACACCTTC
many TRBJ1-5 . TRBV15 CATSRTPGDGRPQHF TGTGCCACCAGCAGAACCCCTGGAGACGGGCGGCCCCAGCATTTT
medium-sized TRBJ2-7 . TRBV6-1 CASSVERGNEQYF TGTGCCAGCAGTGTGGAAAGGGGCAACGAGCAGTACTTC
once TRBJ2-2 TRBD1 TRBV5-1 CATSTGVSGGELFF TGCGCCACCTCGACAGGGGTATCCGGCGGGGAGCTGTTTTTT